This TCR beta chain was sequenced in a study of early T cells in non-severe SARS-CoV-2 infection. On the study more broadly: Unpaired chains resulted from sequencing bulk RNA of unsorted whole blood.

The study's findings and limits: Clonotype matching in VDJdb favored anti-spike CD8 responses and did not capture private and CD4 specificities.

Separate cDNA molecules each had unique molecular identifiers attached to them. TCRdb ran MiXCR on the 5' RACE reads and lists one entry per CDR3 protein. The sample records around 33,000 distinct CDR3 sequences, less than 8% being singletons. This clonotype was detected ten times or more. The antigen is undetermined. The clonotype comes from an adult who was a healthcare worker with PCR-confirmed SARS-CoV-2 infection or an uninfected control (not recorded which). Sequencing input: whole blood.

CDR3 region: CASSPSTKGYGYTF. CDR3 DNA: TGTGCCAGCAGCCCTAGCACAAAGGGGTATGGCTACACCTTC. The chain employs TRBV7-2 and TRBJ1-2; possible D gene TRBD1, 5 bases. Trimming left V 5 bases short and J 5 bases short, with 15 bases between. The CDR3 length is 14 residues. CDR1 is SGHTA, CDR2 FQGNSA, per germline. Variable domain in full (rest from reference TRBV7-2 and TRBJ1-2): GAGVSQSPSNKVTEKGKDVELRCDPISGHTALYWYRQSLGQGLEFLIYFQGNSAPDKSGLPSDRFSAERTGGSVSTLTIQRTQQEDSAVYLCASSPSTKGYGYTFGSGTRLTVV.